These 5 T cell receptor beta chains originate from one sample sequenced in a study of blood T cell repertoires in COVID-19. Repertoires were generated with immunoSEQ multiplex PCR, while TCRdb's copy carries only in-frame clones and drops some. The profile shows hundreds of thousands of clones, approximately 90% of them singletons. The sample was peripheral blood. The receptor set was obtained from a woman aged 40 to 50 who had recovered from COVID-19.

This clone was seen more than once but under ten times. The chain is built from TRBV11-3 and TRBJ2-7; TRBD2 might be the D (6 bases). V was shortened by 5 bases and J by 2 bases, with 19 bases between the two germline ends. CDR3 length equals 16 residues. The germline gives CDR1 SGHNT, CDR2 YENEEA. The CDR3 loop is CASSERKGLLTYEQYF. As DNA, the CDR3 is TGTGCCAGCAGCGAGCGAAAGGGACTCCTAACCTACGAGCAGTACTTC. The variable domain in full, completed from reference TRBV11-3 and TRBJ2-7, reads EAGVVQSPRYKIIEKKQPVAFWCNPISGHNTLYWYLQNLGQGPELLIRYENEEAVDDSQLPKDRFSAERLKGVDSTLKIQPAELGDSAVYLCASSERKGLLTYEQYFGPGTRLTVT.

This clone was recorded a few times. The genes are TRBV6-6 and TRBJ2-1; 8 bases agree with TRBD2. The CDR3 has 16 amino acids. Germline-derived CDR1 and CDR2 are MNHNY and SVGAGI (reference sequence). Trimming cost V 2 bases and J 7 bases; bases outside gene matches: 10. The CDR3 DNA reads TGTGCCAGCAGTTACATAATAACGGGGGGGACGAATGAGCAGTTCTTC. Protein product: CASSYIITGGTNEQFF.

This CDR3 reads CASSRGLYEQYF. In DNA, the CDR3 is TGTGCCAGCAGCCGGGGACTATACGAGCAGTACTTC. The chain uses TRBV11-2 and TRBJ2-7; 7 nucleotides align to TRBD2. The CDR3 runs 12 residues. Germline V gene lookup returns CDR1 SGHAT and CDR2 FQNNGV. V was clipped by 5 bases and J by 4 bases; unmatched bases: 2.

The CDR3 bases are TGTGCCAGCAGGACCAGGGAGAACACTGAAGCTTTCTTT. This sequence encodes CASRTRENTEAFF. J is TRBJ1-1 and V is TRBV7-9, with a tentative D call TRBD1 (5 bases). This CDR3 has 13 residues. Germline CDR1 is SEHNR and CDR2 is FQNEAQ (reference sequence). Trimming removed 6 bases from V and 1 base from J, with 9 bases in between.

The chain links TRBV19 to TRBJ2-7, with 12 bases that match TRBD2. V dropped 3 bases and J dropped 0; count of bases not matched to a gene: 9. Germline CDR1 LNHDA, CDR2 SQIVND (reference sequence). This CDR3 has 18 residues. The CDR3 DNA is TGTGCCAGTAGTATTTCCCTACTAGCGGGAGGCGCCTCCTACGAGCAGTACTTC. Its protein is CASSISLLAGGASYEQYF.